A selection of T cell receptor beta chains follows, all from one sample in a study of human T cells and chemical hapten exposure. A single record per CDR3 protein comes from TCRdb applying MiXCR to the RACE reads. Found here are roughly 50,000 distinct CDR3 sequences, 8% to 13% of them singletons; the top ten hold roughly 1.8%. The sample here was whole blood, taken in connection with sensitization to the hapten diphenylcyclopropenone (DPC). The receptors shown here come from a woman between 40 and 55 years old with alopecia areata. Some clones in this sample may be carry-over from other donors' samples. Both conserved end residues are part of each CDR3. D genes are given only for firm matches. Expanded clones get a size class; other rows say once, few or many, or leave the size out.

d_call	clone_size	j_call	v_call	cdr3_nt	cdr3_aa
-	-	TRBJ1-1	TRBV3-1	TGTGCCAGCAGCCAAGATTCACAGGGATACACTGAAGCTTTCTTT	CASSQDSQGYTEAFF
-	few	TRBJ2-2	TRBV6-4	TGTGCCAGCAGTGCGATCAGGGGGGACTCCTACAAGACAAACACCGGGGAGCTGTTTTTT	CASSAIRGDSYKTNTGELFF
TRBD1	few	TRBJ2-1	TRBV5-5	TGTGCCAGCAGCTTGTCGGGACAGAGCTCCTACAATGAGCAGTTCTTC	CASSLSGQSSYNEQFF
TRBD1	many	TRBJ2-3	TRBV7-9	TGTGCCAGCAGCTTACCACTGGGGACAGGGGGAGCTACGCAGTATTTT	CASSLPLGTGGATQYF
-	few	TRBJ2-1	TRBV7-2	TGTGCCAGCAGCTGGGACACGATAACCTACAATGAGCAGTTCTTC	CASSWDTITYNEQFF
-	many	TRBJ1-1	TRBV5-4	TGTGCCAGCAGCCCCCGGTCCAACACTGAAGCTTTCTTT	CASSPRSNTEAFF
-	-	TRBJ1-4	TRBV7-2	TGTGCCAGCAACCCAGGGTCAACTAATGAAAAACTGTTTTTT	CASNPGSTNEKLFF
-	-	TRBJ2-7	TRBV28	TGTGCCAGCAGTTCGTGGACCCAAAAGAACGAGCAGTACTTC	CASSSWTQKNEQYF
TRBD1	many	TRBJ2-7	TRBV14	TGTGCCAGCAGCCAAGAGGACAGGGGGCGAAGGCAGTACTTC	CASSQEDRGRRQYF
-	many	TRBJ2-7	TRBV4-3	TGCGCCAGCAGCCAAGACGAGTATGGGGGATACGAGCAGTACTTC	CASSQDEYGGYEQYF
-	many	TRBJ2-3	TRBV10-1	TGCGCCAGCAGTACAGGGAAACGGGATACGCAGTATTTT	CASSTGKRDTQYF
-	-	TRBJ2-3	TRBV19	TGTGCCAGTAGTATGGGCGGTCAGGGTTGGGATACGCAGTATTTT	CASSMGGQGWDTQYF
-	many	TRBJ2-3	TRBV11-3	TGTGCCAGCAGCTTGGGGAAAGACGGAACTAGCACAGATACGCAGTATTTT	CASSLGKDGTSTDTQYF
TRBD2	-	TRBJ2-7	TRBV11-2	TGTGCCAGCAGCCCCACTAGCGAGCGGACCTACGAGCAGTACTTC	CASSPTSERTYEQYF